This T cell receptor (beta chain) is from a study of T-cell memory formation after mild COVID-19. Overall study results and limits: Pre-infection memory held some responding clones, suggesting pre-existing cross-reactive T cells responded. Still unconfirmed is whether the second-wave clones peaking on day 37 recognized SARS-CoV-2.

V gave up 5 bases and J gave up 3 bases; unmatched junction bases: 6. There are 17 residues in the CDR3. Germline CDR1 reads SGHVS; CDR2 reads FNYEAQ. One entry per CDR3 protein, called by TCRdb with MiXCR from the 5' RACE reads. The sample includes 250,000 to 400,000 distinct CDR3 sequences, 13% to 15% seen only once; the top ten take 21%. This clonotype was counted only a few times. Its antigen remains unidentified. The clonotype comes from a man between 18 and 35 years old who had mild COVID-19 (a few samples of this study predate the infection). Cell type and time point are not known. Material: PBMCs or a T cell subset sorted from them (not recorded which). The chain joins TRBV7-6 to TRBJ2-1; 14 bases are a match to TRBD2. The CDR3 region is CASSRRLAGGLYNEQFF. CDR3 in DNA: TGTGCCAGCAGCCGCCGACTAGCGGGGGGGCTCTACAATGAGCAGTTCTTC.